A single sample gave rise to the 21 T cell receptor beta chains below, sequenced in a study. TCRdb called the 5' RACE reads again in MiXCR, with one record for every CDR3 protein. Of approximately 11,000 distinct CDR3 sequences listed, 27% were seen once; the top ten hold approximately 3.2%. The sorted Tregs were CD4+CD25+CD127-/low cells. Sequenced sample: Tregs sorted from a lymph node. These receptors came from a female donor with breast cancer.

Details on this clonotype: A single base separates this from a much larger clone, so it may be a read error. The missing conserved phenylalanine or tryptophan at the end of this CDR3 makes a read error likely. The chain has TRBV6-1 and TRBJ2-7; 8 positions agree with TRBD2. Germline-derived CDR1 and CDR2 are MNHNS and SASEGT. The CDR3 sequence is 15 residues long. J was trimmed by 6 bases and V by 6 bases; bases with no gene match: 13. This CDR3 reads CASRTGLAGESEQYL. CDR3 DNA sequence: TGTGCCAGCAGGACCGGACTAGCCGGAGAGTCCGAGCAGTACCTC.

By sample share, this clonotype is medium-sized (0.01 to 0.1%). The V call is TRBV24-1, the J call TRBJ1-5; no firm D call. The length of the CDR3 is 14 residues. V was trimmed by 5 bases and J by 0 bases, leaving 7 bases between them. Germline loops: CDR1 KGHDR, CDR2 SFDVKD. The CDR3 here is CATSGRFSNQPQHF. CDR3 bases: TGTGCCACCAGTGGGAGATTTAGCAATCAGCCCCAGCATTTT.

This clonotype was detected many times. J is TRBJ1-1 and V is TRBV6-5; D gene unclear. Trimming shortened V by 0 bases and J by 1 base, and 3 bases separated the two germline ends. The CDR3 totals 13 residues. The germline V gene encodes CDR1 MNHEY and CDR2 SVGAGI. The CDR3 region has the DNA TGTGCCAGCAGTTACTCGAGGAACACTGAAGCTTTCTTT. The encoded protein is CASSYSRNTEAFF.

Notes on this clonotype: The junction departs from the called germline gene at one end, perhaps through a read error. The gene calls are TRBV9 and TRBJ2-1, with 9 bases lining up with TRBD1. The CDR3 totals 14 residues. Germline loops: CDR1 SGDLS, CDR2 YYNGEE. DNA for the CDR3: TGTGCCAGCAGCGTGGGGACAGGGCCAAATGAGCAGTCCTTC. Protein: CASSVGTGPNEQSF.

This clonotype has a single count. The gene calls are TRBV24-1 and TRBJ2-3; 8 bases match TRBD1. The DNA end is a closer match to TRBJ1-5, so the J assignment may be wrong. Germline-derived CDR1 and CDR2 are KGHDR and SFDVKD. The CDR3 length is 17 residues. This chain's CDR3 is CATSDAGQGARVGTQHF. CDR3 bases: TGTGCCACCAGTGATGCGGGGCAGGGGGCGCGAGTGGGTACGCAGCATTTT.

With regard to this clonotype: This sequence may be a read error, since a much larger clone differs from it by one base. The chain joins TRBV10-3 to TRBJ2-7, with D tentatively TRBD1 (6 bases). This CDR3 spans 14 amino acids. Germline V CDR1 and CDR2: ENHRY, SYGVKD. This CDR3 reads CATSESDRIYEQYF. The DNA of the CDR3 is TGTGCCACCAGTGAGTCGGACAGAATCTACGAGCAGTACTTC.

This clonotype was counted many times. This clone may be a read error of a much larger clone one base away. The chain has TRBV27 and TRBJ2-3; D unresolved. Germline-derived CDR1 and CDR2 are MNHEY and SMNVEV (reference sequence). Deletions cut 5 bases from V and 3 bases from J, with 12 bases between. The CDR3 covers 14 residues. Here the CDR3 reads CASSNNGCTDTQYF. The CDR3 DNA is TGTGCCAGCAGTAATAATGGGTGTACAGATACGCAGTATTTT.

Details on this clonotype: A read error is possible here, since a much larger clone lies one base away. The chain combines TRBV2 with TRBJ1-6; 7 bases are a match to TRBD1. The CDR3 has 14 residues. CDR1 SNHLY and CDR2 FYNNEI come from the germline V gene. The CDR3 loop is CTSSEWTGPSPLHF. For the CDR3, the DNA is TGTACCAGCAGTGAATGGACAGGACCTTCACCCCTCCACTTT.

V gene TRBV6-5 combines with J gene TRBJ1-1; D is ambiguous. Trimming cost V 6 bases and J 5 bases, with 13 bases left between them. This CDR3 spans 13 amino acids. CDR1 MNHEY and CDR2 SVGAGI come from the germline V gene. CDR3 sequence (DNA): TGTGCCAGCAGCCAGAGCGGGAGAACTGAAGCTTTCTTT. Translating it yields CASSQSGRTEAFF.

The V gene is TRBV20-1, the J gene TRBJ2-7, with D possibly being TRBD2 (5 bases). The CDR3 length is 14 residues. Between the trimmed V and J ends, which lost 5 bases and 13 bases, there was a span of 27 bases. Germline V lookup: CDR1 DFQATT, CDR2 SNEGSKA (reference sequence). As DNA, the CDR3 is TGCAGTGCTTCCGCCAAGCGGTTGTCCTACGAGCGATACTTC. Its translation is CSASAKRLSYERYF.

Concerning this clonotype itself: At one end the junction does not follow the germline gene, possibly because of a read error. The chain employs TRBV11-2 and TRBJ2-1, with D possibly being TRBD1 (5 bases). The CDR3 spans 15 residues. Looked up from germline, CDR1 is SGHAT and CDR2 is FQNNGV. The CDR3 is CASSLAGWPYNGQFF. DNA for the CDR3: TGTGCCAGCAGCTTAGCAGGGTGGCCCTACAATGGGCAGTTCTTC.

V and J are TRBV19 and TRBJ1-1; D perhaps matches TRBD1 (5 bases). This CDR3 region has 15 residues. CDR1 is LNHDA and CDR2 is SQIVND in the germline V gene (reference sequence). Trimming pared 2 bases from V and 0 bases from J, leaving 10 bases between. The CDR3, as DNA: TGTGCCAGTAGTATAAAAAGACAGTTGAACACTGAAGCTTTCTTT. Its translation: CASSIKRQLNTEAFF.

This clonotype showed up many times. This rearrangement joins TRBV5-6 to TRBJ1-5, with D uncertain. V dropped 7 bases and J dropped 7 bases, with 21 bases sitting between them. CDR1 is SGHDT and CDR2 is YYEEEE in the germline V gene. This CDR3 has 15 amino acids. CDR3 in DNA: TGTGCCAGCCATTGGTGGGGTGCCCCAAGCCAGCCCCAGCATTTT. Amino acids: CASHWWGAPSQPQHF.

The table lists this clonotype with many counts. The chain employs TRBV12-3 or TRBV12-4 and TRBJ1-5; D is possibly TRBD1 (6 bases). V was cut by 8 bases and J by 6 bases, with 14 bases left in between. The CDR3 sequence is 13 residues long. CDR3 nucleotide sequence: TGTGCCAGCTCTCCAGGGGACGGTCAGCCCCAGCATTTT. Translation: CASSPGDGQPQHF.

This clonotype was found a few times. The chain recombines TRBV5-1 with TRBJ2-3, with D perhaps matching TRBD1 or TRBD2 (5 bases each). V lost 4 bases to trimming and J lost 0 bases, with 12 bases between them. Germline-derived CDR1 and CDR2 are SGHRS and YFSETQ. The length of the CDR3 is 15 residues. CDR3 nucleotide sequence: TGCGCCAGCAGCCTTAGGGACGGGAGCACAGATACGCAGTATTTT. This translates into CASSLRDGSTDTQYF.

This clonotype was seen at least ten times. Given a much more abundant clone one base away, this may be a read error. This chain joins TRBV7-7 and TRBJ2-1; D gene uncertain. CDR3 length: 12 amino acids. Germline values: CDR1 SSHAT, CDR2 FNYEAQ (reference sequence). The CDR3 spells CASRSAYNEQFF. For the CDR3, the DNA is TGTGCTAGCAGAAGTGCCTACAATGAGCAGTTCTTC.

This clonotype was seen many times. The chain joins TRBV25-1 to TRBJ1-1, with D possibly TRBD1 on 5 matching bases. Between the trimmed V and J ends, which lost 4 bases and 3 bases, there was a span of 9 bases. Germline assignment: CDR1 MGHDK and CDR2 SYGVNS. CDR3 length: 13 amino acids. The CDR3 DNA reads as TGTGCCAGCAGTGGGGGCAGGGACACTGAAGCTTTCTTT. Amino acids: CASSGGRDTEAFF.

This clonotype was seen only a few times. The rearrangement uses TRBV6-1 and TRBJ2-1, with D possibly matching TRBD1 (5 bases). CDR1 MNHNS and CDR2 SASEGT come from the germline V gene. The V end was cut by 6 bases, the J end by 3 bases, with 12 bases between. The CDR3 length is 14 residues. The CDR3, as DNA: TGTGCCAGCAGGGTAGACAGCTACTACAATGAGCAGTTCTTC. Its protein product is CASRVDSYYNEQFF.

This sequence joins TRBV2 and TRBJ1-4, with 7 bases aligning to TRBD1. The germline V gene has CDR1 SNHLY and CDR2 FYNNEI. The CDR3 consists of 15 residues. Trimming removed 6 bases from V and 12 bases from J; junction bases left unmatched: 16. The CDR3 DNA is TGTGCCAGCAGCGCGGACAGGACGCCTTCGGGGCAACTGTTTTTT. Its protein product is CASSADRTPSGQLFF. Together with reference TRBV2 and TRBJ1-4, the CDR3 gives the full variable domain: EPEVTQTPSHQVTQMGQEVILRCVPISNHLYFYWYRQILGQKVEFLVSFYNNEISEKSEIFDDQFSVERPDGSNFTLKIRSTKLEDSAMYFCASSADRTPSGQLFFGSGTQLSVL.

This rearrangement joins TRBV9 to TRBJ2-7; D is unclear. CDR1 is SGDLS, CDR2 YYNGEE, per germline. This CDR3 has 15 residues. Trimming removed 3 bases at V and 3 bases at J, with 16 bases between. CDR3 in amino acids: CASSDTANYGYEQYF. The CDR3 nucleotides are TGTGCCAGCAGCGACACAGCTAACTATGGCTACGAGCAGTACTTC.

This clonotype was detected many times. This sequence may be a read error, since a much larger clone differs from it by one base. The chain joins TRBV6-1 to TRBJ2-7; TRBD2 might be the D (6 bases). Trimming shortened V by 8 bases and J by 1 base, and 21 bases separated the two germline ends. The CDR3 runs 16 residues. Germline V gene sequence: CDR1 MNHNS, CDR2 SASEGT. The CDR3 DNA reads TGTGCCAGCCTCCCGGTGGCGGGACCAGCTTCCTACGAGCAGTACTTC. It is translated as CASLPVAGPASYEQYF.